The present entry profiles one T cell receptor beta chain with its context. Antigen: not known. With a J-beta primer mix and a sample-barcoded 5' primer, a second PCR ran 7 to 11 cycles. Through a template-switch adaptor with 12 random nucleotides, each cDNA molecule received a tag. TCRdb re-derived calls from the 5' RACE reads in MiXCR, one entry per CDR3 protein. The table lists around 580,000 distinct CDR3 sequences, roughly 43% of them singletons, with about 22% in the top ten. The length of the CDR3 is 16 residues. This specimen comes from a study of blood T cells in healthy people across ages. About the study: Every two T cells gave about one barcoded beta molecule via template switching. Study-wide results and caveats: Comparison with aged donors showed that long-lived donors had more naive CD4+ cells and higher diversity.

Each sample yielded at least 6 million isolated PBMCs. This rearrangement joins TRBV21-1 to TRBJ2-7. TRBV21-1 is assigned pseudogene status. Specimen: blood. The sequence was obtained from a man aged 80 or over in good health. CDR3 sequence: CASIFEEAGTTYEQYF. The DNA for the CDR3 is TGTGCCAGCATCTTTGAGGAAGCAGGCACCACCTACGAGCAGTACTTC.